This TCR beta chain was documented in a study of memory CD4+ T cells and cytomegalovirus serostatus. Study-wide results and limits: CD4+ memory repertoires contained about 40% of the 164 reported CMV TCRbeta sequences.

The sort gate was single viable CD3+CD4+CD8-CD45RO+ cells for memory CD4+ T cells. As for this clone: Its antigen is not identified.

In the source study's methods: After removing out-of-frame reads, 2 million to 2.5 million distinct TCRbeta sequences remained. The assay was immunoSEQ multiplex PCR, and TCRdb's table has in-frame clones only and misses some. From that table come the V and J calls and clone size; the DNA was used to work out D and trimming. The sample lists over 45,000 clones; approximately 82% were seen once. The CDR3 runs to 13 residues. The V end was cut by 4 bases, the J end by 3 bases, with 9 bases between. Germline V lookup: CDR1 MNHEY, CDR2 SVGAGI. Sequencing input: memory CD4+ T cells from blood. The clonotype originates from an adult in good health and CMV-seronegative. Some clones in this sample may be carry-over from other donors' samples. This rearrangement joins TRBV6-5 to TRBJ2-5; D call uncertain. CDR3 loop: CASSSSWKETQYF. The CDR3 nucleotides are TGTGCCAGCAGTTCGAGTTGGAAAGAGACCCAGTACTTC.